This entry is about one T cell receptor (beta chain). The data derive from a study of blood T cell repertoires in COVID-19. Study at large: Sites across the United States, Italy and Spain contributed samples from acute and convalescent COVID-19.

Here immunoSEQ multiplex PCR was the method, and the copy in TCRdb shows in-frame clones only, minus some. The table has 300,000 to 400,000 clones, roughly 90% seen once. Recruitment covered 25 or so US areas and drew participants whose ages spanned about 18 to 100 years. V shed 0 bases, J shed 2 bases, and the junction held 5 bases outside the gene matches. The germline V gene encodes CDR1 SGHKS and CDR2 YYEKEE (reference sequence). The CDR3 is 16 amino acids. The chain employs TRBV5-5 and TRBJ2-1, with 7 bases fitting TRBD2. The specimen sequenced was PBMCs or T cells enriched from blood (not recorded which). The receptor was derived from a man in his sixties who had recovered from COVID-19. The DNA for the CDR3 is TGTGCCAGCAGCTTGGACCGGGGGGTGGCCTACAATGAGCAGTTCTTC. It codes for CASSLDRGVAYNEQFF.